This record covers a single TCR beta chain. These data belong to a study of blood T cell repertoires in COVID-19. Study in general: COVID-19 samples, acute and convalescent, were from the United States, Italy and Spain.

Source study methods: How many nucleated cells were present was estimated from reference gene primer amplification. The method was immunoSEQ multiplex PCR; TCRdb's version includes in-frame clones alone and lacks a portion of them. V and J calls and clone size are those listed in that table; D and trimming were worked out from the DNA. The table shows under 200,000 clones, with less than 90% occurring only once. The V gene's germline CDR1 is MDHEN and CDR2 SYDVKM. The CDR3 consists of 15 residues. J was trimmed by 7 bases and V by 5 bases; bases with no gene match: 13. Sample: peripheral blood. This chain links TRBV28 with TRBJ2-7, with TRBD1 matching over 8 bases. This receptor was obtained from a middle-aged woman with acute or convalescent COVID-19. In DNA, the CDR3 is TGTGCCAGCAGTCCATGGACAGGGCCCTCAGCGGAGCAGTACTTC. Translating gives CASSPWTGPSAEQYF.